This is a list of T cell receptor beta chains from one sample in a study of blood T cells in healthy people across ages. TCRdb independently ran MiXCR on the 5' RACE reads; one entry per CDR3 protein. The sample holds roughly 550,000 distinct CDR3 sequences; 24% are singletons and the top ten take around 10%. Separately, the same data were catalogued under a study of T cells of mothers and their children.

The sample comprised blood. The receptors were gathered from a boy aged 5-17 years in good health. Both conserved end residues are part of each CDR3. A D gene is named only where the DNA matches it firmly. Rows may omit the clone size; those that give it use once, few, many or a size class.

j_call v_call clone_size d_call cdr3_length cdr3_nt cdr3_aa
TRBJ1-1 TRBV19 NA TRBD1 17 TGTGCCAGTAGTCTCGACAGGGGAAGAGGGATGAACACTGAAGCTTTCTTT CASSLDRGRGMNTEAFF
TRBJ1-1 TRBV7-9 few NA 12 TGTGCCAGCAGCTTGGGGATAGCTGAAACTTTCTTT CASSLGIAETFF
TRBJ1-1 TRBV20-1 NA NA 14 TGCAGTGCTAGCTTGGTAAGGTTGAACACTGAAGCTTTCTTT CSASLVRLNTEAFF
TRBJ2-1 TRBV3-1 few TRBD2 16 TGTGCCAGCAGCCCGCGGGGCGGGGGGGCGTCCAATGAGCAGTTCTTC CASSPRGGGASNEQFF
TRBJ2-5 TRBV5-1 few NA 14 TGCGCCAGCAGCTGGGGAGAGCTCCAAGAGACCCAGTACTTC CASSWGELQETQYF
TRBJ2-1 TRBV7-9 NA NA 15 TGTGCCAGCAGTTTGGGTTTCGGGATCTACAATGAGCAGTTCTTC CASSLGFGIYNEQFF
TRBJ2-7 TRBV28 many NA 15 TGTGCCAGCAGTTTATACGGGGGGCGAAGCTACGAGCAGTACTTC CASSLYGGRSYEQYF
TRBJ2-5 TRBV4-3 NA TRBD1 17 TGCGCCAGCAGCCAAGAGCTGACAGGGTTGGGGCAAGAGACCCAGTACTTC CASSQELTGLGQETQYF
TRBJ2-5 TRBV20-1 NA NA 13 TGCAGTGCTAGAGACACACAGTTAGAGACCCAGTACTTC CSARDTQLETQYF
TRBJ1-2 TRBV29-1 NA NA 12 TGCAGCGTTGCCAGGGCGGGCTATGGCTACACCTTC CSVARAGYGYTF
TRBJ2-7 TRBV27 many NA 13 TGTGCCAGCAGTTGGGGGCCCACCTACGAGCAGTACTTC CASSWGPTYEQYF
TRBJ2-7 TRBV4-3 NA TRBD1 15 TGCGCCAGCAGCCGAGGGACAGGGGGCCACTACGAGCAGTACTTC CASSRGTGGHYEQYF
TRBJ2-2 TRBV29-1 NA TRBD1 15 TGCAGCGTTGACATCGGGACAGGGGGCACCGGGGAGCTGTTTTTT CSVDIGTGGTGELFF
TRBJ1-2 TRBV5-1 NA TRBD1 16 TGCGCCAGCAGCGGATCGACAGGGGGGTCTGGTTATGGCTACACCTTC CASSGSTGGSGYGYTF
TRBJ1-2 TRBV5-6 few NA 12 TGTGCCAGCAGCTTGGACAAGTATGGCTGCACCTTC CASSLDKYGCTF
TRBJ2-5 TRBV20-1 many NA 15 TGCAGTGCTACGGCGTTGGGGGGTGGTGGAGAGACCCAGTACTTC CSATALGGGGETQYF
TRBJ2-7 TRBV6-2/TRBV6-3 many TRBD2 15 TGTGCCAGCAGTTTCTCTCCACTAGCGGCCTACGAGCAGTACTTC CASSFSPLAAYEQYF
TRBJ2-5 TRBV2 few TRBD1 14 TGTGCCAGCAGTGTAGGGGACAGGGGAGAGACCCAGTACTTC CASSVGDRGETQYF
TRBJ1-1 TRBV20-1 NA NA 16 TGCAGTGCTAGAGGATCGGGGCGGGATGCGAGGACCGAAGCTTTCTTT CSARGSGRDARTEAFF
TRBJ1-6 TRBV7-9 few NA 16 TGTGCCAGCAGCTGGCGGTCCGAGTTTGGGAATTCACCCCTCCACTTT CASSWRSEFGNSPLHF